One sample yielded the 27 T cell receptor beta chains listed below, sequenced in a study of blood T cell repertoires in COVID-19. TCRdb's table, derived via immunoSEQ multiplex PCR, lists solely in-frame clones and lacks some. Of 400,000 to 550,000 clones in the sample, more than 85% were seen once. Sample: peripheral blood. These receptors all stem from a woman aged 25 to 39 with acute or convalescent COVID-19.

The chain has TRBV5-6 and TRBJ1-1; D gene ambiguous. In germline, CDR1 is SGHDT, CDR2 YYEEEE. V was pared by 3 bases and J by 4 bases, with 16 bases between. The CDR3 consists of 15 residues. Here the CDR3 DNA reads TGTGCCAGCAGCTCCTTGGTTGAATCCAGCACTGAAGCTTTCTTT. Translating gives CASSSLVESSTEAFF.

The V and J genes are TRBV4-1 and TRBJ2-2; D is uncertain. Deletions cut 0 bases from V and 0 bases from J, with 8 bases between. The CDR3 loop spans 16 amino acids. Looked up from germline, CDR1 is MGHRA and CDR2 is YSYEKL. CDR3 loop: CASSQDELANTGELFF. CDR3 DNA sequence: TGCGCCAGCAGCCAAGATGAACTGGCGAACACCGGGGAGCTGTTTTTT.

The genes are TRBV2 and TRBJ1-1, with 10 bases fitting TRBD1. Germline CDR1 is SNHLY and CDR2 is FYNNEI. The junction had 5 bases not matched to a gene; V was cut back by 4 bases and J by 6 bases. CDR3 length: 14 residues. For the CDR3, the DNA is TGTGCCAGCAGTGTCCAGACAGGGGGCCCTGAAGCTTTCTTT. It codes for CASSVQTGGPEAFF.

The chain combines TRBV25-1 with TRBJ1-2; D may be TRBD1 (6 bases). The CDR3 runs to 13 residues. V lost 11 bases, J lost 1 base, and 14 bases lay in between. CDR1 and CDR2 (germline): MGHDK, SYGVNS. CDR3 DNA sequence: TGTGCCGGGGGCGCGAGGCTTAACTATGGCTACACCTTC. Translated, it gives CAGGARLNYGYTF.

This clone was seen a single time. The rearrangement links TRBV3-1 (or the pseudogene TRBV3-2) to TRBJ2-7; TRBD1 matches 9 bases. CDR1 and CDR2 from the germline V gene are LGHDT and YNNKEL (reference sequence). V was clipped by 3 bases and J by 2 bases; unmatched bases: 2. The CDR3 consists of 14 residues. CDR3: CASSQRTGAYEQYF. For the CDR3, the DNA is TGTGCCAGCAGCCAGAGGACAGGGGCCTACGAGCAGTACTTC.

The chain links TRBV2 to TRBJ2-2; TRBD1 aligns across 10 bases. CDR1 and CDR2 (germline): SNHLY, FYNNEI. Trimming cost V 1 base and J 7 bases; bases outside gene matches: 12. The CDR3 is 18 residues long. CDR3 nucleotides: TGTGCCAGCAGTGAAGTCCCACCGACAGGGGGCGCTTACGGGGAGCTGTTTTTT. It translates to CASSEVPPTGGAYGELFF.

This chain uses TRBV7-2 with TRBJ2-5, with 10 nucleotides matching TRBD2. CDR3 length: 17 residues. Trimming at V came to 3 bases and at J to 1 base, leaving 8 bases not matched to a gene. Germline loops: CDR1 SGHTA, CDR2 FQGNSA. The CDR3 reads CASSFYASGGSQETQYF. The CDR3 DNA sequence: TGTGCCAGCAGCTTTTACGCTAGCGGGGGATCCCAAGAGACCCAGTACTTC.

V usage is TRBV20-1 and J usage is TRBJ2-7, with D unclear. Trimming cost V 7 bases and J 0 bases, with 7 bases left between them. The CDR3 totals 11 residues. The germline V gene encodes CDR1 DFQATT and CDR2 SNEGSKA (reference sequence). CDR3 in amino acids: CSVPSSYEQYF. CDR3 DNA sequence: TGCAGTGTGCCCAGCTCCTACGAGCAGTACTTC.

The CDR3 region is CASKQGSGANVLTF. In DNA form, the CDR3 reads TGTGCCAGTAAGCAGGGTTCTGGGGCCAACGTCCTGACTTTC. The genes are TRBV19 and TRBJ2-6; D is perhaps TRBD1 (5 bases). Germline CDR1 reads LNHDA; CDR2 reads SQIVND (reference sequence). CDR3 length: 14 residues. V gave up 7 bases and J gave up 1 base, with 8 bases separating them.

The rearrangement uses TRBV7-9 and TRBJ2-7, with D perhaps TRBD2 (5 bases). CDR1 and CDR2 from the germline V gene are SEHNR and FQNEAQ (reference sequence). Trimming pared 3 bases from V and 2 bases from J, leaving 8 bases between. The CDR3 runs 13 residues. CDR3 nucleotide sequence: TGTGCCAGCAGCTTCGGACTTACCTACGAGCAGTACTTC. This sequence encodes CASSFGLTYEQYF.

This sequence joins TRBV19 and TRBJ1-5; no clear D. Deletions cut 0 bases from V and 0 bases from J, with 6 bases between. Germline V gene lookup returns CDR1 LNHDA and CDR2 SQIVND (reference sequence). This CDR3 comprises 15 residues. CDR3 sequence: CASSIDPYSNQPQHF. In DNA form, the CDR3 reads TGTGCCAGTAGTATAGACCCGTATAGCAATCAGCCCCAGCATTTT. The complete variable domain, with remaining parts taken from reference TRBV19 and TRBJ1-5, reads DGGITQSPKYLFRKEGQNVTLSCEQNLNHDAMYWYRQDPGQGLRLIYYSQIVNDFQKGDIAEGYSVSREKKESFPLTVTSAQKNPTAFYLCASSIDPYSNQPQHFGDGTRLSIL.

The chain combines TRBV2 with TRBJ1-1, with D unresolved. In germline, CDR1 is SNHLY, CDR2 FYNNEI. The CDR3 is 17 amino acids. V dropped 4 bases and J dropped 1 base, with 19 bases sitting between them. CDR3: CASSVKVGLETNTEAFF. For the CDR3, the DNA is TGTGCCAGCAGTGTTAAGGTTGGCCTGGAGACGAACACTGAAGCTTTCTTT. The full variable domain, its missing parts supplied by reference TRBV2 and TRBJ1-1, is EPEVTQTPSHQVTQMGQEVILRCVPISNHLYFYWYRQILGQKVEFLVSFYNNEISEKSEIFDDQFSVERPDGSNFTLKIRSTKLEDSAMYFCASSVKVGLETNTEAFFGQGTRLTVV.

The rearrangement uses TRBV24-1 and TRBJ2-1; 7 bases are shared with TRBD2. Germline CDR1 and CDR2: KGHDR and SFDVKD. V shed 3 bases, J shed 8 bases, and the junction held 12 bases outside the gene matches. The CDR3 is 16 amino acids. The chain's CDR3 is CATSDALRGGRYEQFF. Here the CDR3 DNA reads TGTGCCACCAGTGATGCGCTAAGGGGAGGGAGGTATGAGCAGTTCTTC.

This clone showed up just once. The chain recombines TRBV18 with TRBJ1-6, with D uncertain. The CDR3 is made up of 13 amino acids. Trimming removed 0 bases from V and 9 bases from J, with 6 bases in between. Germline CDR1 and CDR2: KGHSH and LQKENI. CDR3 protein: CASSPPRGSPLHF. CDR3 sequence (DNA): TGTGCCAGCTCACCACCTCGGGGTTCACCCCTCCACTTT.

The gene calls are TRBV19 and TRBJ1-5, with D possibly TRBD1 on 6 matching bases. The CDR3 runs 15 residues. Deletions cut 7 bases from V and 3 bases from J, with 16 bases between. CDR1 is LNHDA and CDR2 is SQIVND in the germline V gene (reference sequence). CDR3 DNA: TGTGCCAGTAAAATAAGTGGACAGAACAATCAGCCCCAGCATTTT. Translation gives CASKISGQNNQPQHF.

The chain is built from TRBV19 and TRBJ1-2; D remains unclear. V shed 5 bases and J shed 4 bases, with 14 bases lying between them. The CDR3 length is 14 residues. Germline CDR1 reads LNHDA; CDR2 reads SQIVND (reference sequence). The CDR3 region is CASSPWTDGYGYTF. The CDR3 DNA is TGTGCCAGTAGTCCCTGGACTGACGGCTATGGCTACACCTTC.

The genes are TRBV5-4 and TRBJ2-1; the D is unclear. V shed 7 bases and J shed 5 bases, with 7 bases lying between them. CDR3 length: 11 residues. Germline CDR1 SGHNT, CDR2 YYREEE (reference sequence). CDR3 sequence: CASGQDNEQFF. The DNA for the CDR3 is TGTGCCAGCGGGCAGGACAATGAGCAGTTCTTC.

The rearrangement links TRBV2 to TRBJ1-5, with a possible D match to TRBD1 (6 bases). This CDR3 has 14 amino acids. V gave up 5 bases and J gave up 3 bases, with 11 bases separating them. Germline CDR1 is SNHLY and CDR2 is FYNNEI. CDR3 region: CASSQGNVNQPQHF. CDR3 in DNA: TGTGCCAGCAGTCAGGGGAATGTCAATCAGCCCCAGCATTTT.

The chain joins TRBV30 to TRBJ1-3; D not certain. The V end was cut by 4 bases, the J end by 0 bases, with 16 bases between. The CDR3 spans 16 residues. Germline assignment: CDR1 GTSNPN and CDR2 SVGIG (reference sequence). The CDR3 protein is CAWTRSTRLSGNTIYF. CDR3 DNA: TGTGCCTGGACCAGAAGCACACGACTCTCTGGAAACACCATATATTTT.

The chain has TRBV5-1 and TRBJ1-2, with TRBD1 matching 10 bases. CDR1 is SGHRS, CDR2 YFSETQ, per germline. V was pared by 4 bases and J by 8 bases, with 14 bases of the junction left unmatched. This CDR3 region has 16 residues. The CDR3 region has the DNA TGCGCCAGCAGCCGTTCCGGGGACAGGGGCCGAGACGGCTACACCTTC. It is translated as CASSRSGDRGRDGYTF.

The gene calls are TRBV29-1 and TRBJ1-2; no firm D call. Trimming shortened V by 1 base and J by 0 bases, and 6 bases separated the two germline ends. The CDR3 covers 13 residues. Looked up from germline, CDR1 is SQVTM and CDR2 is ANQGSEA. This CDR3 is CSVEVLANYGYTF. The CDR3, as DNA: TGCAGCGTTGAAGTGTTAGCTAACTATGGCTACACCTTC. Supplemented by reference TRBV29-1 and TRBJ1-2, the full variable domain reads SAVISQKPSRDICQRGTSLTIQCQVDSQVTMMFWYRQQPGQSLTLIATANQGSEATYESGFVIDKFPISRPNLTFSTLTVSNMSPEDSSIYLCSVEVLANYGYTFGSGTRLTVV.

The chain joins TRBV7-6 to TRBJ1-1; TRBD1 is a possible D gene (5 bases). The CDR3 totals 16 residues. Germline V gene lookup returns CDR1 SGHVS and CDR2 FNYEAQ. The V and J ends lost 2 bases and 3 bases respectively, with 16 bases between them. The CDR3 DNA reads as TGTGCCAGCAGCTTACCCGACGGGGGTAAAGACACTGAAGCTTTCTTT. It translates to CASSLPDGGKDTEAFF.

The CDR3 spells CASSLSGGVYGYTF. The CDR3, as DNA: TGTGCCAGCAGCTTATCAGGGGGCGTCTATGGCTACACCTTC. The chain is built from TRBV7-2 and TRBJ1-2; 8 positions agree with TRBD1. This CDR3 region has 14 residues. The V and J ends lost 2 bases and 4 bases, in that order; junction bases with no gene match: 3. CDR1 and CDR2 from the germline V gene are SGHTA and FQGNSA.

The chain employs TRBV28 and TRBJ1-6; no firm D call. The CDR3 runs to 17 residues. With 7 bases removed from V and 1 base from J, the gap between germline ends came to 17 bases. Germline V gives CDR1 MDHEN, CDR2 SYDVKM. The CDR3 DNA sequence: TGTGCCAGCATTGGTAGGAGGGTTAAGTCCTATAATTCACCCCTCCACTTT. It translates to CASIGRRVKSYNSPLHF.

This chain joins TRBV27 and TRBJ1-5; 12 positions agree with TRBD1. The V gene's germline CDR1 is MNHEY and CDR2 SMNVEV (reference sequence). The J segment lost 6 bases and the V segment lost 8 bases, leaving 8 bases of the junction unmatched. The CDR3 covers 15 residues. This CDR3 is CASGTGGGGGQPQHF. CDR3 coding DNA: TGTGCCAGCGGGACAGGGGGCGGAGGAGGTCAGCCCCAGCATTTT.

This chain connects TRBV11-2 to TRBJ2-3, with TRBD1 matching 7 bases. The V segment lost 6 bases and the J segment 0 bases; nucleotides outside the gene matches: 12. This CDR3 comprises 17 residues. Germline V gives CDR1 SGHAT, CDR2 FQNNGV. CDR3 DNA: TGTGCCAGCAGGTTTAGCCCACAGGGGTTTAGCACAGATACGCAGTATTTT. Translated, it gives CASRFSPQGFSTDTQYF.

The V and J genes are TRBV11-2 and TRBJ2-7, with TRBD1 as a possible D gene (5 bases). CDR1 and CDR2 from the germline V gene are SGHAT and FQNNGV. The ends were cut back, 5 bases at V and 4 bases at J, with 9 bases in the middle. This CDR3 has 12 amino acids. CDR3 region: CASSVQGYEQYF. The CDR3, as DNA: TGTGCCAGCAGCGTGCAGGGTTACGAGCAGTACTTC.